Described below is a single T cell receptor (beta chain) sequence and its context. This clonotype was picked up many times. The target of this receptor is not known. No much larger clone exists at a distance of one base, and base qualities are not known. The protocol used for the library was 5' RACE. Instrument used: NextSeq 500. In the TCR library protocol, unique molecular identifiers were attached to individual cDNA molecules to correct for PCR bias and sequencing error. Sequencing covered both TCR alpha and beta chains, and within each sample the abundances of alpha and beta sequences were tightly co-correlated. In the original analysis: Decombinator V4 was used to annotate the V gene, J gene and CDR3 of the TCR sequences. Expanded TCRs were defined as changing significantly between any two time points under a Poisson model with p below 0.0001. Abundances of TCRs were expressed as counts per million after normalisation to the total number of TCRs sequenced in each sample. TRAV1-2 paired with TRAJ12, TRAJ20 or TRAJ33 defined MAIT TCRs, while TRAV10 paired with TRAJ18 defined iNKT TCRs. VDJdb, accessed 1 November 2021, was searched for CMV, EBV and SARS-CoV-2 annotated TCRs, excluding TCRs annotated for multiple antigens. TCRdb reran the public reads through fastp at Q25 and MiXCR, keeping productive beta chains. One record per CDR3 amino acid sequence lists the most common genes and DNA. TCRdb's processing, not the authors', yielded these V and J calls. For this sample there are approximately 28,000 distinct CDR3 sequences; 4% to 4.5% appear just once. The ten largest clones add up to 6.2% of the sample.

Inclusive of the bounding cysteine and phenylalanine, the CDR3 is 14 residues long. Kept here is only the CDR3 DNA, which spans 42 bases and is read in frame from base 1. The junction shows trimming of 0 bases on V and 2 bases on J, plus 6 bases between the germline ends. The germline V gene supplies CDR1 SGHRS and CDR2 YFSETQ. The data originate from a study of early T cells in non-severe SARS-CoV-2 infection (dated by TCRdb to about 2021). A note on the overall study: Because TCR sequencing was done on bulk RNA from unsorted whole blood, the alpha and beta chains could not be paired.

This was a case-control study nested in a cohort of healthcare workers in London, UK, who had nasopharyngeal swab PCR tests and blood samples taken every week. Between 23 and 31 March 2020, the week of the UK lockdown, healthcare workers were enrolled and then followed up weekly for as long as 16 weeks. What the authors observed across the whole study: VDJdb matching was skewed toward anti-spike CD8 responses and likely underestimated virus-specific expansions by missing private and CD4 specificities.

The source of this sequence is an adult who was a healthcare worker with PCR-confirmed SARS-CoV-2 infection or an uninfected control (not recorded which). The chain links TRBV5-1 with TRBJ2-1, with an unclear D gene assignment. Material for sequencing was whole blood. The nucleotide sequence reads as follows: TGCGCCAGCAGCTTGGGGATGCCCTACAATGAGCAGTTCTTC. This gives the protein CASSLGMPYNEQFF. Where the CDR3 stops, the reference TRBV5-1 and TRBJ2-1 genes take over; the full variable domain is KAGVTQTPRYLIKTRGQQVTLSCSPISGHRSVSWYQQTPGQGLQFLFEYFSETQRNKGNFPGRFSGRQFSNSRSEMNVSTLELGDSALYLCASSLGMPYNEQFFGPGTRLTVL.